What follows is one T cell receptor (beta chain) and its context. Its antigen is unknown. Focal radiation and CTLA-4 blockade (ipilimumab) were tested in chemo-refractory metastatic non-small-cell lung cancer patients. The data belong to a study of radiotherapy plus CTLA-4 blockade in lung cancer. Overall study results and limits: Following radiotherapy plus ipilimumab, tumor-derived TCR clones expanded in the blood.

This table comes from immunoSEQ multiplex PCR, and its TCRdb copy is limited to in-frame clones, with some not included. The sample consists of tens of thousands of clones, roughly 86% of them appearing once. V lost 3 bases, J lost 0 bases, and 9 bases lay in between. CDR3 length: 13 amino acids. Per the germline V gene, CDR1 is SQVTM and CDR2 is ANQGSEA. This chain connects TRBV29-1 to TRBJ2-7; possibly TRBD2 for D (7 bases). This TCR came from a human donor with non-small cell lung cancer who had a partial response to radiotherapy plus ipilimumab. Here the sequenced sample was peripheral blood, taken from a patient treated with radiotherapy plus ipilimumab. The CDR3 region has the DNA TGCAGCGTTGAGAGGGGGGGCTCCTACGAGCAGTACTTC. Residues: CSVERGGSYEQYF.